This TCR beta chain was recorded in a study of T-cell reconstitution after alpha-beta-depleted transplantation in children. This CDR3 region has 17 residues. J was trimmed by 1 base and V by 0 bases; bases with no gene match: 8. Germline assignment: CDR1 LGHNA and CDR2 YSLEER. This clonotype was seen ten or more times. Its antigen remains unknown. Study-level results: Most T-cell counts and diversity one year after the transplant came from T cells that were newly produced.

Unique molecular identifiers were incorporated during preparation of the TCRbeta library. In TCRdb, the PCR reads were re-called with MiXCR into one record per CDR3 protein. Of around 64,000 distinct CDR3 sequences in the sample, about a tenth were seen once. The rearrangement uses TRBV4-3 and TRBJ2-5, with TRBD2 identical over 7 bases. Sequenced material: PBMCs, taken before TCRalphabeta/CD19-depleted stem cell transplant. The clonotype was recovered from a boy aged 5 to 17 with acute myeloid leukemia, due to receive a stem cell transplant. In nucleotides, the CDR3 is TGCGCCAGCAGCCAAGATGGGAGAGCGGGGCTCCAAGAGACCCAGTACTTC. Residues: CASSQDGRAGLQETQYF.